One sample yielded the 18 T cell receptor beta chains listed below, sequenced in a study of neoadjuvant anti-PD-1 for oral cavity cancer. Assay used: immunoSEQ multiplex PCR; TCRdb lists only in-frame clones, some missing. Here the sample spans 12,000 or so clones, 64% being singletons. The sample consisted of tumor tissue, taken before nivolumab (anti-PD-1) treatment. These receptors all stem from a person aged 35 to 85 with oral cavity squamous cell carcinoma. The donor label of this sample is uncertain.

This clone has only a few counts. V and J are TRBV9 and TRBJ1-6, with D perhaps matching TRBD1 (5 bases). Trimming removed 0 bases at V and 10 bases at J, with 11 bases between. Germline CDR1 is SGDLS and CDR2 is YYNGEE. This CDR3 has 14 amino acids. CDR3 coding DNA: TGTGCCAGCAGCGTAGCGGGGGGAGACTCACCCCTCCACTTT. It codes for CASSVAGGDSPLHF.

This clone was counted only a few times. The chain carries TRBV19 and TRBJ1-4; tentatively, D is TRBD1 (5 bases). V lost 7 bases and J lost 6, with 18 bases in between. Per germline, CDR1 LNHDA and CDR2 SQIVND (reference sequence). The CDR3 runs 15 residues. Here the CDR3 reads CASTNGPVRDEKLFF. CDR3 nucleotides: TGTGCCAGTACTAATGGTCCCGTCAGGGATGAAAAACTGTTTTTT.

The chain couples TRBV28 to TRBJ1-1; D possibly corresponds to TRBD1 (5 bases). This CDR3 contains 15 residues. CDR1 and CDR2 from the germline V gene are MDHEN and SYDVKM. The V gene lost 11 bases and the J gene lost 6 bases, with 25 bases spanning the gap. The DNA for the CDR3 is TGTGCCTCCACTAAGGGCACCTCGGGGGGTCCTGAAGCTTTCTTT. The encoded protein is CASTKGTSGGPEAFF. The complete variable domain, with remaining parts taken from reference TRBV28 and TRBJ1-1, reads DVKVTQSSRYLVKRTGEKVFLECVQDMDHENMFWYRQDPGLGLRLIYFSYDVKMKEKGDIPEGYSVSREKKERFSLILESASTNQTSMYLCASTKGTSGGPEAFFGQGTRLTVV.

The chain uses TRBV5-1 and TRBJ1-1; TRBD1 agrees at 7 bases. CDR1 is SGHRS, CDR2 YFSETQ, per germline. V was pared by 2 bases and J by 7 bases, with 5 bases of the junction left unmatched. The CDR3 consists of 13 residues. CDR3 amino acids: CASSFDRDGEAFF. CDR3 nucleotide sequence: TGCGCCAGCAGCTTTGACAGGGACGGTGAAGCTTTCTTT.

This sequence joins TRBV29-1 and TRBJ1-1, with 7 positions matching TRBD1. The V segment lost 6 bases and the J segment 1 base; nucleotides outside the gene matches: 8. Germline V gene sequence: CDR1 SQVTM, CDR2 ANQGSEA. This CDR3 has 14 amino acids. The CDR3 region has the DNA TGCAGCGTGTGGGAGGGGGCGGGGAACACTGAAGCTTTCTTT. The encoded protein is CSVWEGAGNTEAFF.

The chain combines TRBV7-7 with TRBJ1-5; 7 positions agree with TRBD1. The CDR3 extends over 13 amino acids. Germline V gene data show CDR1 as SSHAT and CDR2 as FNYEAQ (reference sequence). The ends lost 3 bases at V and 4 bases at J; junction bases unmatched: 0. This chain's CDR3 is CASSLTGNQPQHF. The CDR3 DNA sequence: TGTGCCAGCAGCTTGACAGGGAATCAGCCCCAGCATTTT.

The chain employs TRBV9 and TRBJ2-7, with D maybe TRBD2 (6 bases). Germline CDR1 SGDLS, CDR2 YYNGEE. This CDR3 has 17 amino acids. Trimming shortened V by 4 bases and J by 3 bases, and 23 bases separated the two germline ends. DNA for the CDR3: TGTGCCAGCAGCCCTCAGTATCCAAGGGGAGGAAACTACGAGCAGTACTTC. Protein product: CASSPQYPRGGNYEQYF.

As regards this clone: One junction end disagrees with the germline gene, perhaps due to a read error. Within the sample, other DNA sequences also encode this same CDR3. The chain combines TRBV6-6 with TRBJ1-1, with D possibly matching TRBD1 (6 bases). The germline V gene encodes CDR1 MNHNY and CDR2 SVGAGI (reference sequence). This CDR3 has 15 amino acids. The CDR3 DNA sequence: TGTGCCAGCAGGGGGGCAGGGGATGGAAACACTGAAGCTTTTTTT. It translates to CASRGAGDGNTEAFF.

V and J are TRBV18 and TRBJ2-7; D is possibly TRBD2 (5 bases). The CDR3 consists of 17 residues. Trimming stripped 1 base from V and 0 bases from J, with 16 bases between. Germline V gene data show CDR1 as KGHSH and CDR2 as LQKENI. The CDR3 nucleotides read TGTGCCAGCTCACCACGGAAGGAGGCCCCGAGCTCCTACGAGCAGTACTTC. Its translation is CASSPRKEAPSSYEQYF.

This chain uses TRBV6-1 with TRBJ2-5, with TRBD1 as a possible D gene (6 bases). The J call may be faulty, since TRBJ2-7 better matches the DNA end. CDR1 is MNHNS and CDR2 is SASEGT in the germline V gene. This CDR3 has 14 residues. The CDR3 bases are TGTGCCAGTACCCGGGACACGCTTGCGCTCGAGCAGTACTTC. Translated, it gives CASTRDTLALEQYF.

The chain combines TRBV9 with TRBJ1-1, with TRBD1 matching 8 bases. Unmatched junction bases numbered 9, after V lost 4 bases and J lost 1 base. The CDR3 covers 16 residues. CDR1 is SGDLS, CDR2 YYNGEE, per germline. CDR3 sequence reads: CASSPLVGTGNTEAFF. DNA for the CDR3: TGTGCCAGCAGCCCTTTGGTAGGGACAGGGAACACTGAAGCTTTCTTT.

The chain recombines TRBV6-6 with TRBJ1-5; D perhaps matches TRBD1 (6 bases). V gave up 5 bases and J gave up 0 bases, with 8 bases separating them. Germline lookup yields CDR1 MNHNY and CDR2 SVGAGI (reference sequence). The CDR3 contains 14 residues. This chain's CDR3 is CASSTGTSNQPQHF. CDR3 nucleotide sequence: TGTGCCAGCAGTACAGGGACTAGCAATCAGCCCCAGCATTTT.

This clone has only a few counts. The same CDR3 can be traced to other DNA sequences in this sample. The chain employs TRBV5-1 and TRBJ2-7; no definite D call. With 0 bases removed from V and 2 bases from J, the gap between germline ends came to 9 bases. Germline values: CDR1 SGHRS, CDR2 YFSETQ. The CDR3 has 14 residues. The CDR3 region is CASSLVVSPYEQYF. The CDR3 DNA sequence: TGCGCCAGCAGCTTGGTAGTCAGCCCCTACGAGCAGTACTTC.

The chain employs TRBV10-2 and TRBJ1-2; 9 bases align to TRBD1. The CDR3 extends over 13 amino acids. CDR1 is WSHSY, CDR2 SAAADI, per germline. J lost 8 bases, V lost 6 bases, and 7 bases had no gene match. This CDR3 is CASRADRGTGYTF. DNA for the CDR3: TGCGCCAGCAGGGCGGACAGGGGAACCGGCTACACCTTC.

In its sample, this clone was seen a few times. The V and J genes are TRBV18 and TRBJ1-5, with 7 positions matching TRBD1. The CDR3 has 17 residues. V shed 5 bases and J 6 bases; nucleotides not matched to a gene: 16. Germline values: CDR1 KGHSH, CDR2 LQKENI. The CDR3 loop reads CASSSLPSSTGVQPQHF. Written as DNA, the CDR3 is TGTGCCAGCTCATCACTTCCTTCTTCCACAGGGGTTCAGCCCCAGCATTTT.

This clone was observed a few times. V and J are TRBV2 and TRBJ2-3; 8 bases are shared with TRBD2. The CDR3 has 15 residues. The germline CDR1 and CDR2 sequences are SNHLY and FYNNEI. The V gene end was trimmed by 2 bases and the J gene end by 15 bases; junction bases not matched to a gene: 16. In nucleotides, the CDR3 is TGTGCCAGCAGTGAAAGGGACATTACCGGGACTAGGGCATATTTT. Amino acid sequence: CASSERDITGTRAYF.

V and J are TRBV30 and TRBJ2-4; 10 positions agree with TRBD2. CDR1 and CDR2 from the germline V gene are GTSNPN and SVGIG (reference sequence). The V gene end was trimmed by 1 base and the J gene end by 8 bases; junction bases not matched to a gene: 5. The CDR3 runs to 14 residues. The CDR3 nucleotides read TGTGCCTGGAGTGAACTAGCGGGATTTGACATTCAGTACTTC. It encodes CAWSELAGFDIQYF.

The chain is built from TRBV7-2 and TRBJ2-1; 7 nucleotides agree with TRBD2. The CDR3 runs 12 residues. In germline, CDR1 is SGHTA, CDR2 FQGNSA. V lost 4 bases to trimming and J lost 9 bases; unmatched junction nucleotides: 3. This CDR3 is CASSSAGIEQFF. Written as DNA, the CDR3 is TGTGCCAGCAGCTCAGCGGGGATTGAGCAGTTCTTC.